Included here is one T cell receptor (beta chain) sequence, with context. Its antigen is not yet known. Base-call qualities are not available, and no considerably larger clone is one nucleotide away. The data are from a study of blood T cell repertoires in COVID-19 (dated by TCRdb to the early 2020s). About the study as a whole: Samples covering the acute and convalescent phases of COVID-19 were provided by collaborators in the United States, Italy and Spain. HLA class I and class II types, where available, came from metadata supplied by the sample provider rather than from assay-based typing. Sample metadata almost always included a de-identified subject ID, COVID-19 status, age in years and sex. The prospective study material was composed of cDNA or gDNA derived from T cells, B-cell-depleted T cells, or PBMCs. Subjects who had been exposed to COVID-19, were actively infected with it, or had recovered from it provided the deeply sampled blood TCRbeta repertoires that made up the dataset. Samples were obtained from the ongoing ImmuneRACE study (first 160 participants) and from approximately 1,200 subjects provided by 6 global collaborators. The repertoires were released in a freely available public database intended as a resource for research on the immune response to SARS-CoV-2. The study at large found these results: The quantity of clinical and demographic metadata differed by source and by participant and was supplied without curation.

TCRbeta CDR3 regions were amplified from genomic DNA using the immunoSEQ Assay, a bias-controlled multiplex PCR. The published analysis was carried out like this. Nucleated cell counts per sample were estimated from amplification of reference gene primers within the assay. To quantify the absolute abundance of each unique TCRbeta CDR3 rearrangement, sequence reads were collapsed and filtered. For each sample, productive Simpson clonality was calculated as the square root of Simpson's diversity index across productive rearrangements. TCRdb holds this immuneACCESS table with in-frame rearrangements only. Some clones are missing; in checked studies, unresolved V genes explain under half, and the rest has no known cause. V and J calls and clone size are as listed in that table; D and trimming were resolved from the DNA. Present in this sample are 60,000 or so clones, roughly 83% of which were seen just once. The top ten hold roughly a tenth of the sample.

The V end loses 11 bases and the J end loses 6 bases, and a stretch of 24 bases separates them. In the germline V gene (reference sequence), CDR1 corresponds to SEHNR and CDR2 to FQNEAQ. Including cysteine and phenylalanine, the CDR3 has 15 amino acids. Of the read, only the CDR3 DNA is kept; its 45 bases are in frame from base 1. One collaborating source in Seattle enrolled patients during active infection and followed them longitudinally through the course of disease. Each collaborating institution followed its own protocols to collect whole blood in K2EDTA tubes. For TCRbeta analysis, collaborator samples were shipped as frozen whole blood, as isolated PBMCs, or as DNA extracted from either sample type.

Material: peripheral blood. This chain joins TRBV7-9 to TRBJ2-3, and TRBD1 may be the D gene, going by 6 matching bases. The receptor was isolated from a man under 40 with COVID-19, enrolled during active disease. The nucleotide sequence reads as follows: TGTGCCGTCCCCCCGGTCGGGGCAGGGGCCGATACGCAGTATTTT. Its protein reads: CAVPPVGAGADTQYF.